These T cell receptor beta chains were read from a single sample in a study of shared clonotypes between healthy human individuals. The method was immunoSEQ multiplex PCR; TCRdb's version includes in-frame clones alone and lacks a portion of them. The profile shows about 2.4 million clones, 93% of them singletons. The material sequenced was naive CD4+ T cells from PBMCs. These receptors originate from a man aged 18 to 35 in good health. Some clones in this sample may be carry-over from other donors' samples. Each CDR3 is given with its conserved first and last residue. A D gene is named only where the DNA matches it firmly. Clone size is not always given. Where it is, it says once, few, many or a class for expanded clones.

clone size	D gene	V gene	J gene	CDR3 protein	CDR3 DNA
NA	NA	TRBV2	TRBJ2-1	CASRLDISNEQFF	TGTGCCAGCAGATTGGACATATCGAATGAGCAGTTCTTC
NA	NA	TRBV6-5	TRBJ1-3	CASSRGGDSGNTIYF	TGTGCCAGCAGTCGGGGGGGGGATTCTGGAAACACCATATATTTT
NA	NA	TRBV28	TRBJ1-5	CASSLIKGDQPQHF	TGTGCCAGCAGCCTCATAAAGGGGGATCAGCCCCAGCATTTT
NA	TRBD2	TRBV5-1	TRBJ2-1	CASSGSGREADEQFF	TGCGCCAGCAGCGGTAGCGGGAGGGAAGCTGATGAGCAGTTCTTC
NA	NA	TRBV18	TRBJ1-2	CASSPGSAPNYGYTF	TGTGCCAGCTCACCAGGGTCGGCTCCTAACTATGGCTACACCTTC
NA	NA	TRBV14	TRBJ1-2	CASSQGGNYGYTF	TGTGCCAGCAGCCAGGGGGGTAACTATGGCTACACCTTC
NA	NA	TRBV4-3	TRBJ1-2	CASSFDLDFHNYGYTF	TGCGCCAGCAGCTTCGACTTGGACTTCCACAACTATGGCTACACCTTC
NA	NA	TRBV18	TRBJ2-3	CASSPPELTDTQYF	TGTGCCAGCTCACCACCTGAGTTGACAGATACGCAGTATTTT
NA	NA	TRBV18	TRBJ2-7	CASSPTAYEQYF	TGTGCCAGCTCCCCGACCGCCTACGAGCAGTACTTC
NA	NA	TRBV29-1	TRBJ2-5	CSVEGLRRETQYF	TGCAGCGTTGAAGGGCTCAGGAGGGAGACCCAGTACTTC
NA	NA	TRBV5-1	TRBJ1-2	CASSLTGRENYGYTF	TGCGCCAGCAGCCTAACGGGGCGAGAGAACTATGGCTACACCTTC
once	NA	TRBV5-8	TRBJ2-2	CASSEPAIGGRELFF	TGTGCCAGCAGCGAGCCCGCGATCGGGGGTAGGGAGCTGTTTTTT
NA	TRBD1	TRBV29-1	TRBJ2-1	CSVDDRVKQFF	TGCAGCGTTGATGACAGGGTAAAGCAGTTCTTC
NA	TRBD2	TRBV7-2	TRBJ2-7	CASSPGTSGSWYEQYF	TGTGCCAGCAGCCCCGGGACTAGCGGGAGTTGGTACGAGCAGTACTTC
NA	TRBD1	TRBV6-1	TRBJ1-4	CASSSQDRGNEKLFF	TGTGCCAGCAGTTCCCAGGACAGGGGAAATGAAAAACTGTTTTTT
NA	TRBD1	TRBV7-2	TRBJ2-7	CASSSRGSEQYF	TGTGCCAGCAGCTCCAGGGGGTCCGAGCAGTACTTC
NA	TRBD1	TRBV6-5	TRBJ1-3	CASRGTEAGNTIYF	TGTGCCAGCAGAGGGACAGAAGCTGGAAACACCATATATTTT
NA	NA	TRBV9	TRBJ2-5	CASSVHSAPETQYF	TGTGCCAGCAGCGTACACAGTGCCCCGGAGACCCAGTACTTC
NA	NA	TRBV15	TRBJ1-3	CATSRDYPGNTIYF	TGTGCCACCAGCAGAGACTACCCTGGAAACACCATATATTTT
once	NA	TRBV23-1	TRBJ1-5	CASSQPPPGGVRDSNQPQHF	TGCGCCAGCAGTCAACCCCCTCCGGGTGGGGTTCGCGATAGCAATCAGCCCCAGCATTTT
NA	NA	TRBV9	TRBJ2-7	CASSVEASRVSQYF	TGTGCCAGCAGCGTAGAGGCCAGTCGGGTCTCCCAGTACTTC
NA	NA	TRBV7-2	TRBJ2-5	CASSLARVAETQYF	TGTGCCAGCAGCTTAGCCAGGGTTGCAGAGACCCAGTACTTC
NA	NA	TRBV6-5	TRBJ2-2	CASSLRTGELFF	TGTGCCAGCAGCCTACGCACCGGGGAGCTGTTTTTT
NA	TRBD1	TRBV18	TRBJ2-1	CASSDERDRTLNEQFF	TGTGCCAGCTCAGACGAACGGGACAGGACTTTGAATGAGCAGTTCTTC
NA	TRBD1	TRBV2	TRBJ1-2	CASRPGTDGYTF	TGTGCCAGCAGACCCGGGACAGATGGCTACACCTTC
NA	TRBD1	TRBV6-5	TRBJ2-7	CASTSGQDTYEQYF	TGTGCCAGCACCTCGGGACAGGACACCTACGAGCAGTACTTC
NA	TRBD1	TRBV16	TRBJ2-5	CASSQSGGEETQYF	TGTGCCAGCAGCCAATCAGGGGGCGAAGAGACCCAGTACTTC
NA	NA	TRBV2	TRBJ2-7	CASSAFTGRSEQYF	TGTGCCAGCAGTGCTTTTACCGGCAGGTCCGAGCAGTACTTC
NA	TRBD1	TRBV5-1	TRBJ1-2	CASSLGDRGYGYTF	TGCGCCAGCAGCTTGGGGGACAGGGGCTATGGCTACACCTTC
NA	NA	TRBV28	TRBJ2-3	CASTPPGGGTDTQYF	TGTGCCAGCACCCCGCCGGGGGGCGGCACAGATACGCAGTATTTT
NA	NA	TRBV6-5	TRBJ1-6	CASRPQGPSSPLHF	TGTGCCAGCAGGCCCCAGGGTCCCAGTTCACCCCTCCACTTT
NA	NA	TRBV6-5	TRBJ2-6	CASSPPGANVLTF	TGTGCCAGCAGTCCACCTGGGGCCAACGTCCTGACTTTC